A single sample is the source of the 25 T cell receptor beta chains below, sequenced in a study of T cell repertoires in cytomegalovirus infection. Their target antigens are unknown. TCRdb reprocessed the reads with MiXCR, giving one entry per CDR3 protein. This table holds approximately 990,000 distinct CDR3 sequences, approximately 31% found once. This sample comprised cultured CD8+ T cells from PBMCs, obtained from culture after CMV antigen stimulation. These receptors originate from a human donor in good health (CMV status not recorded). Some clones in this sample may be carry-over from other donors' samples.

In the case of this clonotype: At one end, the junction sequence differs from germline, possibly due to a read error. The rearrangement uses TRBV7-7 and TRBJ2-7; D unclear. The germline V gene encodes CDR1 SSHAT and CDR2 FNYEAQ (reference sequence). This CDR3 region has 13 residues. CDR3: CASSKDMSYEQYF. In nucleotides, the CDR3 is TGTGCTAGCAGCAAAGACATGTCCTACGAGCAGTACTTC.

This chain uses TRBV5-5 with TRBJ2-7; TRBD1 aligns across 9 bases. Per germline, CDR1 SGHKS and CDR2 YYEKEE (reference sequence). The ends lost 5 bases at V and 3 bases at J; junction bases unmatched: 15. This CDR3 comprises 17 residues. Here the CDR3 reads CASSHYPGQGIYYEQYF. CDR3 DNA: TGTGCCAGCAGTCATTACCCGGGACAGGGAATATACTACGAGCAGTACTTC.

CDR3 bases: TGTGCCAGCAGCTTAGTACGGGCTGGGGGTCCGGGGGATCAGCCCCAGCATTTT. Its translation: CASSLVRAGGPGDQPQHF. The rearrangement joins TRBV7-9 to TRBJ1-5; D may be TRBD1 (5 bases). V lost 1 base and J 5 bases, leaving 21 bases between the germline ends. This CDR3 comprises 18 residues. CDR1 and CDR2 from the germline V gene are SEHNR and FQNEAQ (reference sequence).

This chain links TRBV20-1 with TRBJ1-2, with 11 bases matching TRBD1. V lost 1 base to trimming and J lost 6 bases; unmatched junction nucleotides: 13. CDR3 size: 17 residues. Germline CDR1 is DFQATT and CDR2 is SNEGSKA (reference sequence). The DNA for the CDR3 is TGCAGTGCTAGAGCGGAAGGACAGGGGGCGACGGATCATGGCTACACCTTC. Its translation is CSARAEGQGATDHGYTF.

This clonotype appeared a few times. The chain carries TRBV7-2 and TRBJ2-1, with 14 nucleotides matching TRBD2. The CDR3 covers 21 residues. V shed 0 bases, J shed 7 bases, and the junction held 17 bases outside the gene matches. Germline V gene lookup returns CDR1 SGHTA and CDR2 FQGNSA. CDR3 region: CASSLAPSPTSGGVGWNEQFF. For the CDR3, the DNA is TGTGCCAGCAGCTTAGCCCCGAGCCCGACTAGCGGGGGGGTGGGTTGGAATGAGCAGTTCTTC.

This clonotype was found a few times. V and J are TRBV15 and TRBJ2-3; 8 bases fit TRBD2. V was clipped by 2 bases and J by 2 bases; unmatched bases: 6. The length of the CDR3 is 16 residues. CDR1 is LNHNV and CDR2 is YYDKDF in the germline V gene (reference sequence). CDR3: CATSRRGLDLTDTQYF. The CDR3 nucleotides read TGTGCCACCAGCAGAAGGGGACTAGACCTCACAGATACGCAGTATTTT.

J is TRBJ2-1 and V is TRBV4-1; 10 bases map to TRBD2. J lost 10 bases, V lost 2 bases, and 5 bases had no gene match. The CDR3 consists of 14 residues. Germline CDR1 is MGHRA and CDR2 is YSYEKL. CDR3 loop: CASSQLRTSGEQFF. The CDR3 bases are TGCGCCAGCAGCCAACTAAGGACTAGCGGAGAGCAGTTCTTC.

This chain uses TRBV28 with TRBJ2-7; tentative D call: TRBD1 (5 bases). From germline, CDR1 is MDHEN and CDR2 SYDVKM. The CDR3 extends over 15 amino acids. Trimming cost V 3 bases and J 5 bases, with 17 bases left between them. CDR3 residues: CASSLGDSPTDEQYV. The CDR3 nucleotides read TGTGCCAGCAGTTTGGGTGACAGCCCAACGGACGAGCAGTACGTC.

To note about this clonotype: Being one base from a much bigger clone, this may be a read error. The chain combines TRBV11-2 with TRBJ1-1, with D maybe TRBD1 (6 bases). CDR1 SGHAT and CDR2 FQNNGV come from the germline V gene. The CDR3 contains 17 residues. CDR3 nucleotide sequence: TGTGCCAACAGCCAGTGGGGACAACGAGCCTTGAACACTGAAGCTTTCTTT. The encoded protein is CANSQWGQRALNTEAFF. Together with reference TRBV11-2 and TRBJ1-1, the CDR3 gives the full variable domain: EAGVAQSPRYKIIEKRQSVAFWCNPISGHATLYWYQQILGQGPKLLIQFQNNGVVDDSQLPKDRFSAERLKGVDSTLKIQPAKLEDSAVYLCANSQWGQRALNTEAFFGQGTRLTVV.

This chain joins TRBV7-8 and TRBJ1-2; 7 bases agree with TRBD1. This CDR3 contains 14 residues. Germline CDR1 SGHVS, CDR2 FQNEAQ. Losses at the gene ends were 5 bases for V and 6 bases for J; bases not matched to a gene: 9. The CDR3 protein is CASSLIQGGDGYTF. In DNA form, the CDR3 reads TGTGCCAGCAGCCTTATCCAGGGGGGGGATGGCTACACCTTC.

The chain is built from TRBV7-9 and TRBJ2-3, with D perhaps matching TRBD1 or TRBD2 (6 bases each). V was pared by 0 bases and J by 2 bases, with 18 bases between. The CDR3 totals 18 residues. CDR1 is SEHNR and CDR2 is FQNEAQ in the germline V gene (reference sequence). The CDR3 sequence: CASSLASGAPTVTDTQYF. CDR3 coding DNA: TGTGCCAGCAGCTTAGCCTCGGGGGCGCCTACCGTCACAGATACGCAGTATTTT.

The J gene is TRBJ2-1, the V gene TRBV6-4; 9 bases map to TRBD2. This CDR3 region has 15 residues. Trimming took 0 bases from V and 3 from J; bases not matched to a gene: 0. Germline V gives CDR1 MRHNA, CDR2 SNTAGT. The CDR3 DNA sequence: TGTGCCAGCAGTGACTCGCGGGGGGGCTACAATGAGCAGTTCTTC. It specifies CASSDSRGGYNEQFF.

This chain uses TRBV29-1 with TRBJ2-3; D is unresolved. The CDR3 contains 10 residues. Germline V gene sequence: CDR1 SQVTM, CDR2 ANQGSEA. Trimming cost V 5 bases and J 2 bases, with 2 bases left between them. The CDR3 DNA reads TGCAGCGTTCTCACAGATACGCAGTATTTT. Translation gives CSVLTDTQYF.

This chain uses TRBV19 with TRBJ1-1, with a tentative D call TRBD1 (5 bases). CDR3 length: 15 residues. With 3 bases removed from V and 4 bases from J, the gap between germline ends came to 15 bases. CDR1 and CDR2 from the germline V gene are LNHDA and SQIVND (reference sequence). CDR3 DNA: TGTGCCAGTAGTATTGACCCTCAGGGAAGCACTGAAGCTTTCTTT. Translation gives CASSIDPQGSTEAFF.

This chain uses TRBV7-2 with TRBJ2-7; TRBD1 matches at 9 bases. Germline V gene lookup returns CDR1 SGHTA and CDR2 FQGNSA. This CDR3 is 14 amino acids long. J was trimmed by 3 bases and V by 5 bases; bases with no gene match: 5. Written as DNA, the CDR3 is TGTGCCAGCAGCGGGACAGGGAAAATCTACGAGCAGTACGTC. Translation: CASSGTGKIYEQYV.

V usage is TRBV7-9 and J usage is TRBJ2-3; no reliable D call. This CDR3 has 13 amino acids. Germline CDR1 reads SEHNR; CDR2 reads FQNEAQ (reference sequence). V was trimmed by 5 bases and J by 4 bases, leaving 10 bases between them. The chain's CDR3 is CASSLGPPDTQYF. The CDR3 DNA reads as TGTGCCAGCAGCCTTGGACCTCCAGATACGCAGTATTTT.

This clonotype was recorded only once. CDR3 coding DNA: TGTGCCACCTCTCCCGGGGGCGGGATTGAAGCTTTCTTT. Translating it yields CATSPGGGIEAFF. This rearrangement joins TRBV24-1 to TRBJ1-1, with TRBD1 as a possible D gene (6 bases). The CDR3 has 13 amino acids. Looked up from germline, CDR1 is KGHDR and CDR2 is SFDVKD. The V end was cut by 9 bases, the J end by 7 bases, with 17 bases between.

This clonotype was seen at least ten times. The CDR3: CASRRGLNTEAFF. Here the CDR3 DNA reads TGTGCCAGCAGAAGAGGATTGAACACTGAAGCTTTCTTT. The J gene is TRBJ1-1, the V gene TRBV28, with no clear D. Per germline, CDR1 MDHEN and CDR2 SYDVKM. This CDR3 has 13 amino acids. V was pared by 6 bases and J by 0 bases, with 8 bases between.

This clonotype has just a few counts. This chain uses TRBV6-2 or TRBV6-3 with TRBJ1-5; D ambiguous. Trimming shortened V by 6 bases and J by 0 bases, and 12 bases separated the two germline ends. Germline assignment: CDR1 MNHEY and CDR2 SVGEGT. The CDR3 runs 15 residues. The CDR3 is CASSDLQYSNQPQHF. Here the CDR3 DNA reads TGTGCCAGCAGCGATCTACAGTATAGCAATCAGCCCCAGCATTTT.

This clonotype came up a few times. V usage is TRBV4-3 and J usage is TRBJ1-2; maybe TRBD1 (5 bases). The V and J ends lost 0 bases and 8 bases respectively, with 13 bases between them. Germline CDR1 is LGHNA and CDR2 is YSLEER. The CDR3 consists of 14 residues. CDR3 in amino acids: CASSQDKGRRGYTF. The DNA of the CDR3 is TGCGCCAGCAGCCAAGATAAGGGGAGAAGGGGCTACACCTTC.

This clonotype has ten or more counts. The chain is built from TRBV7-6 and TRBJ1-1; D perhaps matches TRBD1 (5 bases). The V end was cut by 0 bases, the J end by 4 bases, with 15 bases between. This CDR3 is 16 amino acids long. The germline V gene has CDR1 SGHVS and CDR2 FNYEAQ. CDR3 loop: CASSLAGGAAFTEAFF. The DNA of the CDR3 is TGTGCCAGCAGCTTAGCTGGAGGGGCGGCCTTCACTGAAGCTTTCTTT.

CDR3 nucleotides: TGTGCCAGCAGGGAGACTAGCGGGGGCTACACAGATACGCAGTATTTT. It encodes CASRETSGGYTDTQYF. The chain joins TRBV6-1 to TRBJ2-3, with 12 bases fitting TRBD2. The CDR3 is 16 amino acids. Germline CDR1 is MNHNS and CDR2 is SASEGT. The junction had 6 bases not matched to a gene; V was cut back by 6 bases and J by 2 bases.

V and J are TRBV7-9 and TRBJ2-3, with TRBD1 matching over 7 bases. This CDR3 contains 16 residues. Germline lookup yields CDR1 SEHNR and CDR2 FQNEAQ (reference sequence). After removal of 1 base from V and 2 bases from J, the junction contained 6 bases not matched to a gene. CDR3 sequence reads: CASSLEFGTDTDTQYF. The CDR3 coding sequence is TGTGCCAGCAGCTTAGAGTTCGGGACAGACACAGATACGCAGTATTTT.

This clonotype was found a few times. The chain is built from TRBV7-2 and TRBJ2-1; 9 bases fit TRBD2. V lost 3 bases to trimming and J lost 3 bases; unmatched junction nucleotides: 9. The CDR3 totals 17 residues. CDR1 and CDR2 (germline): SGHTA, FQGNSA. The CDR3 here is CASSFPPTSGDYNEQFF. The CDR3 nucleotides are TGTGCCAGCAGCTTCCCTCCGACTAGCGGAGACTACAATGAGCAGTTCTTC. Full variable domain (outside the CDR3, taken from reference TRBV7-2 and TRBJ2-1): GAGVSQSPSNKVTEKGKDVELRCDPISGHTALYWYRQSLGQGLEFLIYFQGNSAPDKSGLPSDRFSAERTGGSVSTLTIQRTQQEDSAVYLCASSFPPTSGDYNEQFFGPGTRLTVL.

This clonotype was counted a few times. The chain joins TRBV7-6 to TRBJ2-6, with TRBD1 matching 7 bases. The CDR3 extends over 16 amino acids. The V segment lost 5 bases and the J segment 4 bases; nucleotides outside the gene matches: 8. The germline V gene has CDR1 SGHVS and CDR2 FNYEAQ. The CDR3 spells CASSADRAAGANVLTF. CDR3 in DNA: TGTGCCAGCAGCGCCGACAGGGCGGCCGGGGCCAACGTCCTGACTTTC.